This TCR beta chain was profiled in a study of molecular identifiers for immune sequencing clone quantification. Previously reported methods and listed TCR primers produced the bulk TCR libraries. MiXCR was run by TCRdb on the PCR reads, yielding one entry per CDR3 protein. This table holds around 480,000 distinct CDR3 sequences, around 21% found once. Naive CD8 libraries were made from roughly 20,000 to 1,000,000 sorted cells, and they used 10%, 30% or 50% RNA. Sorting captured naive CD8 T cells as CD8+CD4-CCR7+CD45RA+. Study-level results: Clones of above 20 RNA copies carried over 98% of effector molecules; in naive cells they carried under 1%.

Only a few counts were recorded for this clonotype. The antigen is not known. CDR1 is MDHEN, CDR2 SYDVKM, per germline. CDR3 length equals 16 residues. Trimming shortened V by 6 bases and J by 8 bases, and 20 bases separated the two germline ends. The TCR was taken from a human donor in good health. Some libraries in this study had Jurkat cell RNA spiked in. The chain uses TRBV28 and TRBJ1-6; a weak D match, TRBD1 (6 bases). Source material: naive CD8+ T cells from blood, with Jurkat cell RNA spiked in. Subset here: FACS-sorted CD8+CD4-CCR7+CD45RA+ naive T cells. The CDR3, as DNA: TGTGCCAGCAGACCTTTGGATACAGGGTGGGATTCACCCCTCCACTTT. Translation gives CASRPLDTGWDSPLHF.